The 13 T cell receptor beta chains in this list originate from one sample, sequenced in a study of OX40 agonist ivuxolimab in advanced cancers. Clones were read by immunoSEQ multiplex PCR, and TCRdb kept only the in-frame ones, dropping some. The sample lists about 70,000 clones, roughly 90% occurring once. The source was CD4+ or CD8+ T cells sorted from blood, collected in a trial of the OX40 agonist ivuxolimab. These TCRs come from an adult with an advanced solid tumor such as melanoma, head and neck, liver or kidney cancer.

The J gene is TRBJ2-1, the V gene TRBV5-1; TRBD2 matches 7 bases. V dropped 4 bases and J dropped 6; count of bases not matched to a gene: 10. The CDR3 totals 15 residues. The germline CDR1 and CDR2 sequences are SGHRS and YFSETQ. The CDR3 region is CASSLGGSGINEQFF. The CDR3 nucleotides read TGCGCCAGCAGCCTCGGAGGGAGCGGGATCAATGAGCAGTTCTTC.

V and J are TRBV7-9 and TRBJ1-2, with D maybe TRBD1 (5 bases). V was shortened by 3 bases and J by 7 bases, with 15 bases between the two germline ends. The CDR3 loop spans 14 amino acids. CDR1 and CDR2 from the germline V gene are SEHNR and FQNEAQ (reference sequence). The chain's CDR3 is CASSLVGDARGYTF. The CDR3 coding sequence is TGTGCCAGCAGCTTGGTAGGGGATGCACGTGGCTACACCTTC.

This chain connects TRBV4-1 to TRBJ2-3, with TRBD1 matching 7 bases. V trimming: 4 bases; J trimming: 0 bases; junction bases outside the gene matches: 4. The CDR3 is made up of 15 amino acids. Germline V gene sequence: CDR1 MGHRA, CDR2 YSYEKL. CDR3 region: CASSLRTGSTDTQYF. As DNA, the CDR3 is TGCGCCAGCAGCCTACGGACAGGCAGCACAGATACGCAGTATTTT.

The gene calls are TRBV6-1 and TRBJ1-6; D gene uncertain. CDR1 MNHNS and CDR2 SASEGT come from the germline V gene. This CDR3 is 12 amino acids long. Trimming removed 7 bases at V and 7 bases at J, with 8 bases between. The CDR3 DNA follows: TGTGCCAGCAATGGCCAGAATTCACCCCTCCACTTT. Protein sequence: CASNGQNSPLHF.

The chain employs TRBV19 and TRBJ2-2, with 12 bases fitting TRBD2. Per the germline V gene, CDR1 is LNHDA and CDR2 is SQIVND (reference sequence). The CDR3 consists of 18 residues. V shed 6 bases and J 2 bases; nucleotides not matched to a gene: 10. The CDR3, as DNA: TGTGCCAGTAGGAGGTGGACTAGCGGGGCCCTTAACACCGGGGAGCTGTTTTTT. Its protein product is CASRRWTSGALNTGELFF.

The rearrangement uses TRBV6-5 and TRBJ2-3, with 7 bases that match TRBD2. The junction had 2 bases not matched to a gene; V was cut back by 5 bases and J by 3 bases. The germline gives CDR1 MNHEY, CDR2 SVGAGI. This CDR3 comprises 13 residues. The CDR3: CASSGRGTDTQYF. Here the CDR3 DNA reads TGTGCCAGCAGTGGGAGGGGAACAGATACGCAGTATTTT.

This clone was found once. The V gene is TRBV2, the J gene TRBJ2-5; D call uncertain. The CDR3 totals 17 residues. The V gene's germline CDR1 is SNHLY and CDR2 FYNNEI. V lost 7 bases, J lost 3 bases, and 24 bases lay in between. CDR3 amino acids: CASMTRKTLAVKETQYF. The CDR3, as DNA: TGTGCCAGCATGACGAGGAAGACACTGGCGGTGAAAGAGACCCAGTACTTC.

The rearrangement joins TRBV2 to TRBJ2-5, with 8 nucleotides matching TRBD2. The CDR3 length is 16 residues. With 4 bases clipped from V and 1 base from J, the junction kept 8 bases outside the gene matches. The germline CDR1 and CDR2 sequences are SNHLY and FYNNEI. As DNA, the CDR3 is TGTGCCAGCAGTGTGTCAAGCGGGGGCCTCCAAGAGACCCAGTACTTC. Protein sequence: CASSVSSGGLQETQYF.

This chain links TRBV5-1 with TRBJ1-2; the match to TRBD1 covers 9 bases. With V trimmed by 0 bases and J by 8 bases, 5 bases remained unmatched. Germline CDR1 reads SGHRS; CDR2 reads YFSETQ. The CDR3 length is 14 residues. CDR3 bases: TGCGCCAGCAGCTTGGAACAGGGGGCGCGAGGCTACACCTTC. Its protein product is CASSLEQGARGYTF.

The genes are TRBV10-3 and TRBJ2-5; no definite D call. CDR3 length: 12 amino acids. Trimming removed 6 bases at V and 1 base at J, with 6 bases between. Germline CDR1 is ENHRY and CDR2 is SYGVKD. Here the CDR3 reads CAIRASQETQYF. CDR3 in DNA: TGTGCCATCAGGGCTAGCCAAGAGACCCAGTACTTC.

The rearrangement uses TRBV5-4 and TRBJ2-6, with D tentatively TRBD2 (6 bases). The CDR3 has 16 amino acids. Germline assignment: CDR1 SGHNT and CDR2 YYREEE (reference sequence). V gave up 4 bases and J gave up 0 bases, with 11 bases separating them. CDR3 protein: CASSPNGGSGANVLTF. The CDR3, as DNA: TGTGCCAGCAGCCCCAACGGGGGCTCTGGGGCCAACGTCCTGACTTTC. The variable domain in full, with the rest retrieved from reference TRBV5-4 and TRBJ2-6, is ETGVTQSPTHLIKTRGQQVTLRCSSQSGHNTVSWYQQALGQGPQFIFQYYREEENGRGNFPPRFSGLQFPNYSSELNVNALELDDSALYLCASSPNGGSGANVLTFGAGSRLTVL.

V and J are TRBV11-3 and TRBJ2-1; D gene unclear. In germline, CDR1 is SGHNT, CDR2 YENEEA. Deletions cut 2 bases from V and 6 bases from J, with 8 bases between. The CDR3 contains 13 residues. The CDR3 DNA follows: TGTGCCAGCAGCTTACGCAGCTCCAATGAGCAGTTCTTC. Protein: CASSLRSSNEQFF.

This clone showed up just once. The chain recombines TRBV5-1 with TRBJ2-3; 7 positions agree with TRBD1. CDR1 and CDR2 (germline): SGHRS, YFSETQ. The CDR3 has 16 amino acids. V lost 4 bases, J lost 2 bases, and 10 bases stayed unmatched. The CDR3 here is CASSLGRDSYTDTQYF. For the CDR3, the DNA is TGCGCCAGCAGCCTGGGCCGGGACAGTTACACAGATACGCAGTATTTT.